These T cell receptor beta chains were read from a single sample in a study of blood T cell repertoires in COVID-19. TCRdb's table, derived via immunoSEQ multiplex PCR, lists solely in-frame clones and lacks some. Here the sample spans about 190,000 clones, more than 85% being singletons. The sample consisted of peripheral blood. Receptor source: a woman in her twenties or thirties with active or convalescent COVID-19. The CDR3 runs from the conserved cysteine through the conserved F or W. A D gene is named only where the DNA matches it firmly. Clone size appears in some rows only: once, few, many, or a class for an expanded clone.

d_gene: -
abundance: -
len: 15
v_gene: TRBV28
j_gene: TRBJ1-1
CDR3nt: TGTGCCAGCAGTTTATCCGGTCAGGGTCGGCCTGAAGCTTTCTTT
CDR3aa: CASSLSGQGRPEAFF

d_gene: -
abundance: -
len: 12
v_gene: TRBV19
j_gene: TRBJ2-1
CDR3nt: TGTGCCAGTAGTCCGGGCTACAATGAGCAGTTCTTC
CDR3aa: CASSPGYNEQFF

d_gene: -
abundance: -
len: 12
v_gene: TRBV11-3
j_gene: TRBJ1-2
CDR3nt: TGTGCCAGCAGCTTCCGGGACTATGGCTACACCTTC
CDR3aa: CASSFRDYGYTF

d_gene: TRBD1
abundance: -
len: 16
v_gene: TRBV5-5
j_gene: TRBJ1-5
CDR3nt: TGTGCCAGCAGCTTATGGGCACAGGGGGCGGATCAGCCCCAGCATTTT
CDR3aa: CASSLWAQGADQPQHF

d_gene: -
abundance: -
len: 13
v_gene: TRBV27
j_gene: TRBJ2-7
CDR3nt: TGTGCCAGCAGTTTGACTCGATCCTACGAGCAGTACTTC
CDR3aa: CASSLTRSYEQYF

d_gene: TRBD2
abundance: -
len: 17
v_gene: TRBV3-1/TRBV3-2
j_gene: TRBJ2-3
CDR3nt: TGTGCCAGCAGCCAAGAAAGGACTAGCGGGCGGCCAGATACGCAGTATTTT
CDR3aa: CASSQERTSGRPDTQYF

d_gene: TRBD1
abundance: -
len: 15
v_gene: TRBV5-1
j_gene: TRBJ1-1
CDR3nt: TGCGCCAGCAGCTTGGCAGGACAGGGCTCACCTGAAGCTTTCTTT
CDR3aa: CASSLAGQGSPEAFF

d_gene: TRBD2
abundance: -
len: 13
v_gene: TRBV20-1
j_gene: TRBJ2-7
CDR3nt: TGCAGTGCTAGTCCGGATCCAAGCGGGAGAACAGACTTC
CDR3aa: CSASPDPSGRTDF

d_gene: -
abundance: -
len: 11
v_gene: TRBV20-1
j_gene: TRBJ2-7
CDR3nt: TGCAGTGCTAGAGATCAGGCCGAGCAGTACTTC
CDR3aa: CSARDQAEQYF

d_gene: -
abundance: -
len: 12
v_gene: TRBV20-1
j_gene: TRBJ1-1
CDR3nt: TGCAGTGCTAGTACCACAGGGTCGGAAGCTTTCTTT
CDR3aa: CSASTTGSEAFF

d_gene: TRBD2
abundance: -
len: 14
v_gene: TRBV15
j_gene: TRBJ2-3
CDR3nt: TGTGCCACCAGCCCTTTCCGGGAGGGGGATACGCAGTATTTT
CDR3aa: CATSPFREGDTQYF

d_gene: TRBD1
abundance: -
len: 14
v_gene: TRBV19
j_gene: TRBJ2-7
CDR3nt: TGTGCCAGTAGTAAACAGGGGATCTCCTACGAGCAGTACTTC
CDR3aa: CASSKQGISYEQYF

d_gene: TRBD2
abundance: -
len: 15
v_gene: TRBV5-6
j_gene: TRBJ2-3
CDR3nt: TGTGCCAGCAGTCGAAGACTAGCTTCATTGGATACGCAGTATTTT
CDR3aa: CASSRRLASLDTQYF

d_gene: -
abundance: -
len: 17
v_gene: TRBV7-9
j_gene: TRBJ1-5
CDR3nt: TGTGCCAGCAGCTCAGGAACCTCAAGACAGCTCAATCAGCCCCAGCATTTT
CDR3aa: CASSSGTSRQLNQPQHF

d_gene: TRBD1
abundance: -
len: 15
v_gene: TRBV24-1
j_gene: TRBJ1-1
CDR3nt: TGTGCCACCAGAGGGACAGGGGAGGACGACACTGAAGCTTTCTTT
CDR3aa: CATRGTGEDDTEAFF

d_gene: -
abundance: -
len: 14
v_gene: TRBV24-1
j_gene: TRBJ2-3
CDR3nt: TGTGCCACCAGTGTCAGGACAGGCACAGATACGCAGTATTTT
CDR3aa: CATSVRTGTDTQYF

d_gene: TRBD2
abundance: few
len: 18
v_gene: TRBV4-1
j_gene: TRBJ2-7
CDR3nt: TGCGCCAGCAGCCAAGGGACTAGCGGGAGTGGGACAACCTACGAGCAGTACTTC
CDR3aa: CASSQGTSGSGTTYEQYF

d_gene: -
abundance: once
len: 15
v_gene: TRBV18
j_gene: TRBJ1-5
CDR3nt: TGTGCCAGCTCACCACGAGGACAGAGAACTCAGCCCCAGCATTTT
CDR3aa: CASSPRGQRTQPQHF

d_gene: -
abundance: -
len: 14
v_gene: TRBV2
j_gene: TRBJ1-5
CDR3nt: TGTGCCAGCAGTGAAGCTGGGCGCAATCAGCCCCAGCATTTT
CDR3aa: CASSEAGRNQPQHF

d_gene: -
abundance: few
len: 14
v_gene: TRBV21-1
j_gene: TRBJ1-5
CDR3nt: TGTGCCAGCCCCTCTATCGCCCGTGTCGGGAACCAGCATTTT
CDR3aa: CASPSIARVGNQHF

d_gene: TRBD2
abundance: -
len: 17
v_gene: TRBV7-2
j_gene: TRBJ2-1
CDR3nt: TGTGCCAGCAGCTCCGGACCAAGGGGACTAGCCTTCGGTGAGCAGTTCTTC
CDR3aa: CASSSGPRGLAFGEQFF

d_gene: -
abundance: -
len: 14
v_gene: TRBV28
j_gene: TRBJ1-5
CDR3nt: TGTGCCAGCAGTCATTCACAGGGCAATCAGCCCCAGCATTTT
CDR3aa: CASSHSQGNQPQHF

d_gene: -
abundance: -
len: 13
v_gene: TRBV27
j_gene: TRBJ1-2
CDR3nt: TGTGCCAGCAGTTTATCTTCCTTCTATGGCTACACCTTC
CDR3aa: CASSLSSFYGYTF

d_gene: -
abundance: -
len: 15
v_gene: TRBV15
j_gene: TRBJ1-2
CDR3nt: TGTGCCACCAGCAGAGGGGGAGGGGGAAGGGATGGCTACACCTTC
CDR3aa: CATSRGGGGRDGYTF

d_gene: -
abundance: -
len: 15
v_gene: TRBV3-1/TRBV3-2
j_gene: TRBJ1-5
CDR3nt: TGTGCCAGCAGCCCGAGGTCTAGCAGCAATCAGCCCCAGCATTTT
CDR3aa: CASSPRSSSNQPQHF

d_gene: -
abundance: -
len: 16
v_gene: TRBV7-9
j_gene: TRBJ1-2
CDR3nt: TGTGCCAGCAGCTTAAGTCTCCAGGCAGGGATGGATGGCTACACCTTC
CDR3aa: CASSLSLQAGMDGYTF

d_gene: TRBD2
abundance: -
len: 13
v_gene: TRBV29-1
j_gene: TRBJ2-1
CDR3nt: TGCAGCGCTCCGGGACTAGGCCACAATGAGCAGTTCTTC
CDR3aa: CSAPGLGHNEQFF

d_gene: TRBD1
abundance: -
len: 17
v_gene: TRBV7-6
j_gene: TRBJ2-5
CDR3nt: TGTGCCAGCAGCCCCCCCGGGACAGGGACCCCATGGGAGACCCAGTACTTC
CDR3aa: CASSPPGTGTPWETQYF

d_gene: -
abundance: -
len: 14
v_gene: TRBV5-1
j_gene: TRBJ2-3
CDR3nt: TGCGCCAGCAGCCATCAGTCCCGAGCGGATACGCAGTATTTT
CDR3aa: CASSHQSRADTQYF

d_gene: TRBD2
abundance: many
len: 18
v_gene: TRBV7-7
j_gene: TRBJ2-2
CDR3nt: TGTGCTAGCAGCTTAGCGCCGTGGGAGGGAGATAACACCGGGGAGCTGTTTTTT
CDR3aa: CASSLAPWEGDNTGELFF

d_gene: -
abundance: -
len: 15
v_gene: TRBV6-5
j_gene: TRBJ2-1
CDR3nt: TGTGCCAGCAGTTACTCCATGAGCTCCTACAATGAGCAGTTCTTC
CDR3aa: CASSYSMSSYNEQFF

d_gene: TRBD2
abundance: -
len: 18
v_gene: TRBV11-3
j_gene: TRBJ2-1
CDR3nt: TGTGCCAGCAGTAAGTCACCTAGCGGGAGAACTCTCTACAATGAGCAGTTCTTC
CDR3aa: CASSKSPSGRTLYNEQFF

d_gene: -
abundance: once
len: 14
v_gene: TRBV5-4
j_gene: TRBJ2-5
CDR3nt: TGTGCCAGCAGCTCGCCCCAGGGCCACGAGACCCAGTACTTC
CDR3aa: CASSSPQGHETQYF